Described below is a single TCR beta chain sequence and its context. This specimen belongs to a study of radiation and T cells in renal cell carcinoma. Specified time point: blood 2 weeks post-SBRT. Described treatment: 15 Gy SBRT to primary tumor, nephrectomy 4 weeks later. Sequenced by immunoSEQ multiplex PCR; TCRdb stores in-frame clones only, minus some. Of tens of thousands of clones listed, 80% to 90% were seen once; the top ten hold approximately 22%. The sequences come from blood, collected from a patient whose treatment included radiotherapy and nephrectomy. The sequence came from a woman aged 45-65 years with renal cell carcinoma.

The CDR3 region is CATRTSTDTGELFF. CDR3 nucleotide sequence: TGTGCCACGAGAACAAGTACGGACACCGGGGAGCTGTTTTTT. This rearrangement joins TRBV10-3 to TRBJ2-2; no definite D call. Germline V gene data show CDR1 as ENHRY and CDR2 as SYGVKD. The V and J ends lost 10 bases and 3 bases respectively, with 15 bases between them. The length of the CDR3 is 14 residues.